This T cell receptor (beta chain) stems from a study of radiotherapy plus CTLA-4 blockade in lung cancer. Generated by immunoSEQ multiplex PCR, the TCRdb table keeps only in-frame clones and is missing some. The profile covers approximately 60,000 clones, with 70% to 85% appearing a single time and about 4.2% taken by the ten largest. Receiving focal radiation plus CTLA-4 blockade with ipilimumab were patients who had chemo-refractory metastatic non-small-cell lung cancer. The CDR3 has 13 residues. From germline, CDR1 is SGHTA and CDR2 FQGNSA. V lost 3 bases, J lost 4 bases, and 4 bases lay in between. Regarding the study as a whole: Response, reportedly, was best predicted by interferon-beta along with early blood T cell clone dynamics.

As regards this clone: Its antigen is still unknown.

Here the sequenced sample was peripheral blood, taken from a patient treated with radiotherapy plus ipilimumab. The chain has TRBV7-2 and TRBJ1-6, with D unresolved. The receptor was derived from a human donor with non-small cell lung cancer who had a complete response to radiotherapy plus ipilimumab. CDR3 sequence: CASSLFYNSPLHF. In DNA, the CDR3 is TGTGCCAGCAGCTTGTTTTATAATTCACCCCTCCACTTT.